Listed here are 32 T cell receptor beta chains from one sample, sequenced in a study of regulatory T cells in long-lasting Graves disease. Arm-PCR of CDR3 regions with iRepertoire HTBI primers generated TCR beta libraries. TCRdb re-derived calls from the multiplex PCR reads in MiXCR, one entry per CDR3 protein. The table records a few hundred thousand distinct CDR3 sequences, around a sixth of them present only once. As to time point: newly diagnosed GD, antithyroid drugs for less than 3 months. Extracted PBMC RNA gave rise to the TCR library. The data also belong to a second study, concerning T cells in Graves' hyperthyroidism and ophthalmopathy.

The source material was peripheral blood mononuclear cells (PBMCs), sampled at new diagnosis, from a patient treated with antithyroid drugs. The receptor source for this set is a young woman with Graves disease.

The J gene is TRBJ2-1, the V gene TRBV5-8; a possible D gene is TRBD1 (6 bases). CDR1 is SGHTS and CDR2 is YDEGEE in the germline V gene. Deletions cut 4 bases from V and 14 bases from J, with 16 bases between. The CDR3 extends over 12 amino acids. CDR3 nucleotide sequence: TGTGCCAGCAGCGTGGCCCGGACAGCGGAGTTCTTC. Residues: CASSVARTAEFF.

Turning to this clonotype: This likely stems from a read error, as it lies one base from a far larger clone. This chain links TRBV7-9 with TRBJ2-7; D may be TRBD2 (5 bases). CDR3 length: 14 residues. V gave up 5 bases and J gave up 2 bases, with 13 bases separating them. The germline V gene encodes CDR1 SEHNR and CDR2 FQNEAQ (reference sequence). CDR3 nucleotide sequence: TGTGCCAGCAGCCAAACCCAGCGGACCTACGAGCAGTACTTC. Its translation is CASSQTQRTYEQYF. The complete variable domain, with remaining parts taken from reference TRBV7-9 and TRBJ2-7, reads DTGVSQNPRHKITKRGQNVTFRCDPISEHNRLYWYRQTLGQGPEFLTYFQNEAQLEKSRLLSDRFSAERPKGSFSTLEIQRTEQGDSAMYLCASSQTQRTYEQYFGPGTRLTVT.

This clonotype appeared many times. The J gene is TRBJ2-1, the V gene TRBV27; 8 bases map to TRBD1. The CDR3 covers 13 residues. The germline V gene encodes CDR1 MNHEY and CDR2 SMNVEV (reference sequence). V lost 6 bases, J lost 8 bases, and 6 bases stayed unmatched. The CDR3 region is CASSWDRKDEQFF. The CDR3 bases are TGTGCCAGCAGCTGGGACAGGAAGGATGAGCAGTTCTTC.

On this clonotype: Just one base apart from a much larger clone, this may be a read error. CDR3: CASSDRAGGDEQFF. DNA for the CDR3: TGTGCCAGCAGTGATAGAGCGGGGGGGGATGAGCAGTTCTTC. V gene TRBV6-1 combines with J gene TRBJ2-1; 10 bases are a match to TRBD2. Trimming cost V 3 bases and J 8 bases; bases outside gene matches: 4. This CDR3 region has 14 residues. The V gene's germline CDR1 is MNHNS and CDR2 SASEGT.

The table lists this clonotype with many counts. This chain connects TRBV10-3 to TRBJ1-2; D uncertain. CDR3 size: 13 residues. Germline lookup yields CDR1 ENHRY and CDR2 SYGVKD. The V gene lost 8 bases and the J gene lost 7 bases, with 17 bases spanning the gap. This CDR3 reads CAIREEASSGYTF. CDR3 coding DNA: TGTGCCATCCGGGAGGAAGCATCATCTGGCTACACCTTC.

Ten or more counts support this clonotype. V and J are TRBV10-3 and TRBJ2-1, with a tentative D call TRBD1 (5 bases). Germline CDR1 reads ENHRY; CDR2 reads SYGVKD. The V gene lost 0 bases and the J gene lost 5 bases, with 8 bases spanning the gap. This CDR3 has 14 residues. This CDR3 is CAISESTVHNEQFF. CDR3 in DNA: TGTGCCATCAGTGAGTCGACAGTACACAATGAGCAGTTCTTC.

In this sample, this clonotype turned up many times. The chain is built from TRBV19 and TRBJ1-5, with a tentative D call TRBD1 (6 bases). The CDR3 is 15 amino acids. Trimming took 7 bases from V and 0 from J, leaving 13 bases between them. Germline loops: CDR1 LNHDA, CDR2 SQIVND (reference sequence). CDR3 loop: CASTNDRYSNQPQHF. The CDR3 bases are TGTGCCAGTACCAATGACAGGTATAGCAATCAGCCCCAGCATTTT.

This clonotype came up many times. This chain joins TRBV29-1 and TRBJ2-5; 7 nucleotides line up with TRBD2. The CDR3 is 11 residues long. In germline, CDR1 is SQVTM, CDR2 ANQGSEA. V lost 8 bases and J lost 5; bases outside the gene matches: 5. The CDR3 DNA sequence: TGCAGCCCGCTGCGGGGGGAGACCCAGTACTTC. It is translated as CSPLRGETQYF.

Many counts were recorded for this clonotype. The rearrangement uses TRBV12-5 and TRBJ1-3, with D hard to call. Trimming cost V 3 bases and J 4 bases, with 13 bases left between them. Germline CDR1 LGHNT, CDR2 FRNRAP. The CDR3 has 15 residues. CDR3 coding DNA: TGTGCTAGTGGTTTAGAACTTCGGACGGGAAACACCATATATTTT. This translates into CASGLELRTGNTIYF.

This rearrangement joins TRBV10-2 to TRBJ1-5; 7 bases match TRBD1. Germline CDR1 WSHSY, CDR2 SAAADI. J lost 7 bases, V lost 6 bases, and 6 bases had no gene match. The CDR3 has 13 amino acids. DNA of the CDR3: TGCGCCAGCAGCCTACAGGGGAAGCAGCCCCAGCATTTT. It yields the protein CASSLQGKQPQHF.

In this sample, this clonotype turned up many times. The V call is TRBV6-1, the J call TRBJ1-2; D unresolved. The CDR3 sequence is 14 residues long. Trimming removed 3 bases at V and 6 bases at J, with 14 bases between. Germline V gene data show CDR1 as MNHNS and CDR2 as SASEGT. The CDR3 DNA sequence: TGTGCCAGCAGTGACCCTGCGGGTGGAGATGGCTACACCTTC. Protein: CASSDPAGGDGYTF.

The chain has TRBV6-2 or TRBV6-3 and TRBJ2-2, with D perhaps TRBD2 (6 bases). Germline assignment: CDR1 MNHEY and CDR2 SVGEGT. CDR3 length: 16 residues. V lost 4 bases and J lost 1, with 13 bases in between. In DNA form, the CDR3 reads TGTGCCAGCAGTTTCTTCGGGAGTGTGAACACCGGGGAGCTGTTTTTT. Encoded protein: CASSFFGSVNTGELFF.

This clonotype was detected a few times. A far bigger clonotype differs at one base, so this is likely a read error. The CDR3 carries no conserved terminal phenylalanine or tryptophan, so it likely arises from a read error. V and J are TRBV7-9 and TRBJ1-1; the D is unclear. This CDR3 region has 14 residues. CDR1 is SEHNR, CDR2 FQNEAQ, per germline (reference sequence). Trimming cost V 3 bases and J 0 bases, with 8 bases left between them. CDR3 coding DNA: TGTGCCAGCAGCTTGGCAGGAATGAACACTGAAGCTTTCTCT. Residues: CASSLAGMNTEAFS.

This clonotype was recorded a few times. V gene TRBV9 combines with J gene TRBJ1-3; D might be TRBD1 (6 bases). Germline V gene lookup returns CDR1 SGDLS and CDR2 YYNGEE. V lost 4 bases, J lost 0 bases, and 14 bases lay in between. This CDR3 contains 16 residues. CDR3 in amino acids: CASSSELTGSGNTIYF. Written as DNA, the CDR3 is TGTGCCAGCAGCTCAGAATTGACAGGCTCTGGAAACACCATATATTTT. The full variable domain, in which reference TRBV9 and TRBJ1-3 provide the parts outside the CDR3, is DSGVTQTPKHLITATGQRVTLRCSPRSGDLSVYWYQQSLDQGLQFLIQYYNGEERAKGNILERFSAQQFPDLHSELNLSSLELGDSALYFCASSSELTGSGNTIYFGEGSWLTVV.

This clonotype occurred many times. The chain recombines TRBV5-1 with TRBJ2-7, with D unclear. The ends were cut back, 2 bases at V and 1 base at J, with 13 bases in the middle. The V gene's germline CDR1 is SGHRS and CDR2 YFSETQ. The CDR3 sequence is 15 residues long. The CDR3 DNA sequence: TGCGCCAGCAGCTTTCTAGGGCCGACATCCTACGAGCAGTACTTC. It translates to CASSFLGPTSYEQYF.

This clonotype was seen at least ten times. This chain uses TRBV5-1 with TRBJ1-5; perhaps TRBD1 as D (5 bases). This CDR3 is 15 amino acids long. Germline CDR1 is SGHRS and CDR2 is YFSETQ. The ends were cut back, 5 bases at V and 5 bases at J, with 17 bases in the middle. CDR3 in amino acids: CASSPGTSAYQPQHF. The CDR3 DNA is TGCGCCAGCAGTCCAGGGACCTCAGCTTATCAGCCCCAGCATTTT.

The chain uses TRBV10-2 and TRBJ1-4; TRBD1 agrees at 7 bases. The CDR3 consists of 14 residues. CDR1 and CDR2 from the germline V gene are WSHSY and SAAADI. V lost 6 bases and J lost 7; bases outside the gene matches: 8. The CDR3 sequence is CASRPTGEGEKLFF. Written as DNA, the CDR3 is TGCGCCAGCAGGCCCACAGGGGAAGGTGAAAAACTGTTTTTT.

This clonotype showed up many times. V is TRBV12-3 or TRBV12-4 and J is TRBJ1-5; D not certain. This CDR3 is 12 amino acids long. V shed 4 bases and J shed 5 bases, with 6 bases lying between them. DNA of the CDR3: TGTGCCAGCAGTTCCGATGATCAGCCCCAGCATTTT. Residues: CASSSDDQPQHF.

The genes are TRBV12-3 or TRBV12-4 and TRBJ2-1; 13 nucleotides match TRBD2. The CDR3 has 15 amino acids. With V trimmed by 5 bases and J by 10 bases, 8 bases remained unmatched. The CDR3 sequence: CASSPRTSGSSEQFF. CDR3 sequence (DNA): TGTGCCAGCAGTCCCCGGACTAGCGGGAGTTCAGAGCAGTTCTTC.

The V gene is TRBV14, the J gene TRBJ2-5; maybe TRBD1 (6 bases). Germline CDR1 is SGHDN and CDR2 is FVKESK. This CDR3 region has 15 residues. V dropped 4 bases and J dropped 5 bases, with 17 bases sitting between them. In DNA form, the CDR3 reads TGTGCCAGCAGCCTTTACGCAGGGGTACGGGAGACCCAGTACTTC. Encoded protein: CASSLYAGVRETQYF.

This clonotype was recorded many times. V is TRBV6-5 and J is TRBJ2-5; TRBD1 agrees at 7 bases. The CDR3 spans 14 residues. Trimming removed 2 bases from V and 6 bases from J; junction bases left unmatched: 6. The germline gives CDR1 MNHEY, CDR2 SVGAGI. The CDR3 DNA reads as TGTGCCAGCAGTTACCGGAGACAGGGAAAGACCCAGTACTTC. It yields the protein CASSYRRQGKTQYF.

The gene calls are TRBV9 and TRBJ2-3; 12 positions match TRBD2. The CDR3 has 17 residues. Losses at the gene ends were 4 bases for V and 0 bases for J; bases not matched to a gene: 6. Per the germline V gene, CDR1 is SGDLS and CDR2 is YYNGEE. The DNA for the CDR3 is TGTGCCAGCAGCACAAGGACTAGCGGGGCTAGCACAGATACGCAGTATTTT. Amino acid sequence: CASSTRTSGASTDTQYF.

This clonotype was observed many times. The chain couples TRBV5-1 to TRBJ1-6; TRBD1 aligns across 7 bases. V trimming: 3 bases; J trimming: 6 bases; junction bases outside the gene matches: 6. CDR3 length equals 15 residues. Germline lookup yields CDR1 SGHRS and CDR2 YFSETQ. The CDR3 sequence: CASSSGTALNSPLHF. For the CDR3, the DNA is TGCGCCAGCAGCTCAGGGACAGCTCTTAATTCACCCCTCCACTTT.

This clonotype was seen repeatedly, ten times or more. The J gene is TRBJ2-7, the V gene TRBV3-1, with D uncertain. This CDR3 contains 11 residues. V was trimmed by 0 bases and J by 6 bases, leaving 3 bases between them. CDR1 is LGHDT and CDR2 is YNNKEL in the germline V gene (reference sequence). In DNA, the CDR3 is TGTGCCAGCAGCCAAGAGGGCGAGCAGTACTTC. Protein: CASSQEGEQYF.

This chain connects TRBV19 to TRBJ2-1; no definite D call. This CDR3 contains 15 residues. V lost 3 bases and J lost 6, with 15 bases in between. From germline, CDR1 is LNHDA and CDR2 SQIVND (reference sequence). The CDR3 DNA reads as TGTGCCAGTAGTATCTTTGGGGAAGGTAGCAATGAGCAGTTCTTC. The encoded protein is CASSIFGEGSNEQFF.

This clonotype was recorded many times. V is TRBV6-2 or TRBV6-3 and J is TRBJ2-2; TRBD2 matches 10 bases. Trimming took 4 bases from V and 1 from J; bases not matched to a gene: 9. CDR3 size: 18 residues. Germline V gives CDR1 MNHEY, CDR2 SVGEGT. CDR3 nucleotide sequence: TGTGCCAGCAGTTCCCCTACTAGCGGGGCTTTGAACACCGGGGAGCTGTTTTTT. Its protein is CASSSPTSGALNTGELFF.

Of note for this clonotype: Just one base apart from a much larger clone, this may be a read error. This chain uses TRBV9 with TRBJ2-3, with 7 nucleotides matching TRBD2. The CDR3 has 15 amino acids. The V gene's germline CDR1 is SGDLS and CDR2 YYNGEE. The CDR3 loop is CTSSVDGGYTDTQYF. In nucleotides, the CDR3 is TGTACCAGCAGCGTAGACGGGGGGTACACAGATACGCAGTATTTT. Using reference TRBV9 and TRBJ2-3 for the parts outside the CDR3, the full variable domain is DSGVTQTPKHLITATGQRVTLRCSPRSGDLSVYWYQQSLDQGLQFLIQYYNGEERAKGNILERFSAQQFPDLHSELNLSSLELGDSALYFCTSSVDGGYTDTQYFGPGTRLTVL.

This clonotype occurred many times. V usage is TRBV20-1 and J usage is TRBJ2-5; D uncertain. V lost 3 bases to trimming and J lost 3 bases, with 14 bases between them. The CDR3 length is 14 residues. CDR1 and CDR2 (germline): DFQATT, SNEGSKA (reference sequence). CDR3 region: CSASEWHLEETQYF. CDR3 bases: TGCAGTGCTAGTGAATGGCACTTGGAAGAGACCCAGTACTTC.

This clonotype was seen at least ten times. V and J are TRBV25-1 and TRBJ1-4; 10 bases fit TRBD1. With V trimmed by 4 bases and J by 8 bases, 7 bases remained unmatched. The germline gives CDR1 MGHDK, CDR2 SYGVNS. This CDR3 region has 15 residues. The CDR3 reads CASSAPGTGDEKLFF. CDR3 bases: TGTGCCAGCAGTGCGCCCGGGACAGGGGACGAAAAACTGTTTTTT. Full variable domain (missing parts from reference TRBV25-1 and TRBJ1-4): EADIYQTPRYLVIGTGKKITLECSQTMGHDKMYWYQQDPGMELHLIHYSYGVNSTEKGDLSSESTVSRIRTEHFPLTLESARPSHTSQYLCASSAPGTGDEKLFFGSGTQLSVL.

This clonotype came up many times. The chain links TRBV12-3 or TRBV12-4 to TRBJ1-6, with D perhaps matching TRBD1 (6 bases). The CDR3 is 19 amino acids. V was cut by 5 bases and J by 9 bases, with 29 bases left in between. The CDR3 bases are TGTGCCAGCAGTCCCTCCCCCGGACAGTCACGCGCGCCCCGTTCACCCCTCCACTTT. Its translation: CASSPSPGQSRAPRSPLHF.

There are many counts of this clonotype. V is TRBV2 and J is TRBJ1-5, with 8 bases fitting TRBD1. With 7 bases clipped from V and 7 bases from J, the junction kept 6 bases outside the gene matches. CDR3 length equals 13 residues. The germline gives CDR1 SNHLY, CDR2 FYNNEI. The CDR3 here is CASTGQGAQPQHF. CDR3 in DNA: TGTGCCAGCACCGGACAGGGAGCACAGCCCCAGCATTTT.

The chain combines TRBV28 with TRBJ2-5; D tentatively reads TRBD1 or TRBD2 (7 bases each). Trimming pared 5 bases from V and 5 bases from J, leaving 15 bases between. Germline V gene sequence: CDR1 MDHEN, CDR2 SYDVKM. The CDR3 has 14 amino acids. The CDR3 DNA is TGTGCCAGCAGTAGCGCAGGGGGGGAGGAGACCCAGTACTTC. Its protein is CASSSAGGEETQYF.